This TCR beta chain originates from a study of T cell clones after liver transplantation (dated by TCRdb to 2018 to 2020). Concerning the study at large: ITN030ST, the source of the samples, was a randomized trial that attempted immunosuppression withdrawal within 2 years of liver transplantation. Donor-reactive T cell clones were identified by TCRbeta sequencing following a pre-transplant mixed lymphocyte reaction and were subsequently tracked in post-transplant blood. As an antigen-independent comparator for the donor-reactive sequences, third party-reactive TCRbeta sequences from pre-transplant MLRs were identified as well. Of the eight recipients, a few were HCV-positive, while the remaining recipients had been transplanted for non-autoimmune, non-viral indications. No induction therapy was given to the subjects, and standard immunosuppression was administered until randomization at 12-24 months post-transplant. Tolerance was defined as complete withdrawal of immunosuppression for at least one year without a rise in liver enzymes beyond twice the upper limit of normal. Blood samples were collected pre-transplant, pre-randomization before withdrawal, and post-randomization after either complete withdrawal or failed withdrawal. Of the 8 liver transplant recipients making up the studied cohort, 3 were classified as tolerant and 5 as non-tolerant. What the study reported, not specific to this receptor: A greater decline was seen for donor-reactive sequences than for third party-reactive sequences, suggesting partial antigen-specific deletion unrelated to withdrawal success. Because of small, heterogeneous patient numbers and non-standardized post-transplant time points, the conclusions were only preliminary. A significant post-transplant decrease in circulating donor-reactive CD4 TCRbeta sequences was observed in most of the 8 subjects, irrespective of tolerance or HCV status. Low numbers of available donor cells limited the measurable donor-reactive repertoire in two subjects. Without allograft tissue specimens, donor-reactive T cells may have migrated into the graft rather than being deleted. After accounting for repertoire turnover, donor-reactive detection was significantly reduced in 7 of 8 subjects for CD4 and 8 of 8 for CD8.

A note on this clone: Its antigen target is currently unknown. Base qualities are not provided; no much larger clone lies one nucleotide away.

From the cysteine through the phenylalanine, the CDR3 covers 14 amino acids. Just the 42-base CDR3 DNA is kept, in frame starting at base 1. Looking up the germline V gene yields CDR1 SGHTA and CDR2 FQGTGA. V and J are truncated by 1 base and 2 bases respectively, leaving an intervening sequence of 6 bases. High-throughput TCRbeta CDR3 sequencing of frozen genomic DNA was performed by immunoSEQ, with PCR amplification, mapping, bias correction and internal controls included. The original pipeline was this. Productive rearrangements were retained, and unique TCRbeta sequences were defined by the CDR3 nucleotide sequence together with the V and J gene. Donor-reactive sequences required at least 5-fold expansion in CFSE-low cells versus unstimulated pre-transplant cells and at least 0.01% frequency. Minimum frequency thresholds were set for each subject based on the unstimulated sample with the lowest template count, ensuring at least 90% detection power. Repertoire turnover was measured by Jensen-Shannon divergence between the top 1000 TCRbeta sequences post- and pre-transplant. Two-sided Fisher's exact tests were used to test for changes in how often donor-reactive sequences were detected. Imported from immuneACCESS, the table was reduced by TCRdb to in-frame sequences with V and J called. These copies leave out some clones; in studies compared against another copy, an unresolved V gene accounts for under half, and the cause of the remainder is not known. V, J and clone size were drawn from that table, and D and trimming were deduced from the DNA. The sample contains tens of thousands of clones, 80% to 95% of them found a single time. Over 0.9% of the sample belongs to the ten largest clones.

Thawed unstimulated PBMCs were stained for CD3, CD4 and CD8 and FACS-sorted into CD3+CD4+ and CD3+CD8+ populations. Randomization to immunosuppression withdrawal applied to every one of the 8 studied subjects. The Qiagen DNeasy Blood and Tissue Kit was used to isolate genomic DNA. This sample comprised CD4+ T cells from blood, obtained approximately 26 months after liver transplant. The TCR sequence derives from a human patient who received a liver transplant. Because of the transplant, the T cells may be the graft donor's rather than the patient's own. The chain couples TRBV7-3 to TRBJ2-1, with the D gene not confidently named. In nucleotide form, the sequence is TGTGCCAGCAGCTTAAGCCTACCCTACAATGAGCAGTTCTTC. Protein translation: CASSLSLPYNEQFF. Joined to the reference TRBV7-3 and TRBJ2-1 proteins, this CDR3 gives the full variable domain: GAGVSQTPSNKVTEKGKYVELRCDPISGHTALYWYRQSLGQGPEFLIYFQGTGAADDSGLPNDRFFAVRPEGSVSTLKIQRTERGDSAVYLCASSLSLPYNEQFFGPGTRLTVL.